These T cell receptor beta chains were read from a single sample in a study of blood T cell repertoires in COVID-19. Clones were read by immunoSEQ multiplex PCR, and TCRdb kept only the in-frame ones, dropping some. The data hold about 200,000 clones, with roughly 87% observed a single time. Sequencing input: peripheral blood. The receptors shown here come from a man aged 55 to 70 with active or convalescent COVID-19. Each CDR3 is given with its conserved first and last residue.

j_call v_call cdr3_aa
TRBJ2-3 TRBV6-5 CASSSRGYTDTQYF
TRBJ2-3 TRBV6-2/TRBV6-3 CASSYSGTMTQYF
TRBJ2-7 TRBV6-1 CASSDRPGGSYEQYF
TRBJ1-1 TRBV2 CASRDRAWGAEAFF
TRBJ2-3 TRBV18 CASSPLLQTGPDTQYF
TRBJ1-1 TRBV5-1 CASSEGNTEAFF
TRBJ1-5 TRBV18 CASSPTGNQPQHF
TRBJ1-1 TRBV5-8 CASSLMSGPATNTEAFF
TRBJ2-5 TRBV19 CASSRLAGMGETQYF
TRBJ2-5 TRBV19 CASQGQGNNPQYF
TRBJ2-3 TRBV14 CASSRGVTQYF
TRBJ2-1 TRBV4-2 CASSQDQLAGGRHEQFF
TRBJ2-1 TRBV11-2 CASSLLRAGGGYNEQFF
TRBJ1-2 TRBV5-1 CASSQRQGSGYTF
TRBJ2-1 TRBV5-1 CASSLEDRVRDEQFF
TRBJ2-1 TRBV15 CATSLPNIPEQFF
TRBJ2-5 TRBV24-1 CATSGGGRETQYF
TRBJ2-1 TRBV2 CASSAEAGGKNNEQFF
TRBJ1-1 TRBV27 CASSIRQGLTEAFF
TRBJ1-2 TRBV15 CATSAPGQGGHGYTF
TRBJ1-5 TRBV6-5 CASSSENQPQHF
TRBJ2-6 TRBV5-6 CASSLTRGSANVLTF
TRBJ1-3 TRBV19 CASSMVGTRNTIYF
TRBJ2-6 TRBV9 CASSVREFGANVLTF
TRBJ1-2 TRBV5-4 CASSSDRGRNYGYTF
TRBJ1-3 TRBV5-1 CASSLAGTAGNTIYF
TRBJ1-1 TRBV4-2 CASSPRQGRITEAFF
TRBJ1-1 TRBV11-2 CASSHNRGRVTEAFF
TRBJ2-2 TRBV4-2 CASNRDLANTGELFF
TRBJ1-1 TRBV7-8 CASSEGQGKAFF
TRBJ2-1 TRBV5-4 CASSPTPSGGRYNEQFF
TRBJ2-7 TRBV4-1 CASSISGQWNSYEQYF
TRBJ2-2 TRBV19 CASSPRRGFGGELFF
TRBJ1-1 TRBV7-9 CASSLTGGLTEAFF
TRBJ1-2 TRBV7-9 CASSLVAILQGYTF
TRBJ1-1 TRBV4-1 CASSAYGGQGEAFF
TRBJ1-1 TRBV3-1/TRBV3-2 CASSQAGASLGAFF
TRBJ1-3 TRBV18 CASSPSDGNTIYF
TRBJ2-7 TRBV28 CASFPGGGYEQYF
TRBJ1-5 TRBV5-5 CASSSLSGNQPQHF
TRBJ2-1 TRBV19 CASSIGRAGIKMWHEQFF
TRBJ1-6 TRBV4-1 CASEDRARNSPLHF
TRBJ1-6 TRBV5-6 CASSLRRGNSPLHF
TRBJ2-2 TRBV5-4 CASSRQGARTGELFF
TRBJ1-2 TRBV2 CASSGDRDGYTF
TRBJ1-2 TRBV3-1/TRBV3-2 CASSSNREHYGYTF
TRBJ2-2 TRBV5-5 CASSLLAGDPGELFF